The 11 T cell receptor beta chains presented below share a single source sample, sequenced in a study of cytomegalovirus exposure and HLA in healthy donors. PCR employed 60 Vbeta and 13 Jbeta primers. TCRdb keeps only in-frame clones here, not all; method: immunoSEQ multiplex PCR. The sample lists around 150,000 clones, around 80% seen once, with roughly 10% in the top ten. Material for sequencing was PBMCs. These receptors all come from a man younger than 35 in good health and CMV-seropositive.

The CDR3 loop reads CASSLSDTQYF. As DNA, the CDR3 is TGTGCCAGCTCACTATCAGATACGCAGTATTTT. The chain joins TRBV18 to TRBJ2-3; D call uncertain. This CDR3 is built from 11 residues. The V gene lost 4 bases and the J gene lost 4 bases, with 3 bases spanning the gap. Germline CDR1 KGHSH, CDR2 LQKENI.

This clone was observed once. This chain joins TRBV2 and TRBJ1-6, with D perhaps matching TRBD1 (6 bases). Germline CDR1 and CDR2: SNHLY and FYNNEI. The CDR3 spans 13 residues. V lost 7 bases and J lost 7, with 11 bases in between. CDR3 nucleotides: TGTGCCAGCAATCAGGGGATCAATTCACCCCTCCACTTT. As protein: CASNQGINSPLHF.

This chain uses TRBV19 with TRBJ1-1, with D tentatively TRBD1 (6 bases). The CDR3 loop spans 14 amino acids. Germline V gene sequence: CDR1 LNHDA, CDR2 SQIVND (reference sequence). Trimming removed 8 bases at V and 3 bases at J, with 16 bases between. Here the CDR3 reads CASGTRDTDTEAFF. The CDR3 bases are TGTGCCAGTGGGACCCGGGACACAGACACTGAAGCTTTCTTT.

This chain joins TRBV27 and TRBJ2-7; 7 bases fit TRBD1. Germline CDR1 and CDR2: MNHEY and SMNVEV (reference sequence). Trimming at V came to 4 bases and at J to 7 bases, leaving 10 bases not matched to a gene. CDR3 size: 14 residues. The CDR3 loop is CASSWTGFKEEQYF. The DNA of the CDR3 is TGTGCCAGCAGTTGGACAGGTTTTAAGGAGGAGCAGTACTTC.

V is TRBV4-1 and J is TRBJ2-1; 10 positions match TRBD1. Germline V gene lookup returns CDR1 MGHRA and CDR2 YSYEKL. This CDR3 has 15 amino acids. The trim removed 2 bases at V and 4 bases at J, leaving 2 bases unmatched. This CDR3 is CASSQWTGGYNEQFF. CDR3 nucleotides: TGCGCCAGCAGCCAATGGACAGGGGGTTACAATGAGCAGTTCTTC.

V and J are TRBV6-1 and TRBJ1-1; unclear D gene. Germline CDR1 and CDR2: MNHNS and SASEGT. The CDR3 totals 15 residues. V was shortened by 3 bases and J by 3 bases, with 14 bases between the two germline ends. The CDR3 nucleotides read TGTGCCAGCAGTGATAGAAAAGGAGGGTACACTGAAGCTTTCTTT. It is translated as CASSDRKGGYTEAFF.

The chain combines TRBV11-2 with TRBJ1-4; D unclear. CDR3 length: 14 residues. Germline CDR1 reads SGHAT; CDR2 reads FQNNGV. Trimming stripped 2 bases from V and 7 bases from J, with 11 bases between. The DNA of the CDR3 is TGTGCCAGCAGCTTACAGGTAGTAGGTGAAAAACTGTTTTTT. Protein sequence: CASSLQVVGEKLFF.

This chain uses TRBV11-3 with TRBJ1-1, with unresolved D. This CDR3 has 15 residues. Looked up from germline, CDR1 is SGHNT and CDR2 is YENEEA. The V gene lost 5 bases and the J gene lost 0 bases, with 13 bases spanning the gap. The CDR3 sequence: CASSPGPSVNTEAFF. The CDR3 DNA sequence: TGTGCCAGCAGCCCAGGCCCCTCGGTGAACACTGAAGCTTTCTTT.

In this sample, this clone turned up once. At one end the junction does not follow the germline gene, possibly because of a read error. The gene calls are TRBV7-2 and TRBJ2-6; a possible D gene is TRBD1 (5 bases). Germline V gives CDR1 SGHTA, CDR2 FQGNSA. The CDR3 extends over 16 amino acids. In DNA form, the CDR3 reads TGTGCCAGCAGCTTGGGCGGCCACTCTGGGGCCAACGGCCTGACTTTC. It yields the protein CASSLGGHSGANGLTF. Looking up the rest from reference TRBV7-2 and TRBJ2-6 gives the full variable domain: GAGVSQSPSNKVTEKGKDVELRCDPISGHTALYWYRQSLGQGLEFLIYFQGNSAPDKSGLPSDRFSAERTGGSVSTLTIQRTQQEDSAVYLCASSLGGHSGANGLTFGAGSRLTVL.

This clone appeared a single time. The CDR3 sequence is CASSTLQGDNSPLHF. In nucleotides, the CDR3 is TGTGCCAGCTCCACGCTCCAGGGGGATAATTCACCCCTCCACTTT. The chain employs TRBV18 and TRBJ1-6; 7 nucleotides align to TRBD1. From germline, CDR1 is KGHSH and CDR2 LQKENI. V shed 6 bases, J shed 5 bases, and the junction held 7 bases outside the gene matches. This CDR3 has 15 amino acids.

The chain carries TRBV6-5 and TRBJ1-2; TRBD1 might be the D (5 bases). The CDR3 contains 15 residues. Trimming shortened V by 2 bases and J by 4 bases, and 14 bases separated the two germline ends. The germline CDR1 and CDR2 sequences are MNHEY and SVGAGI. The CDR3 DNA reads TGTGCCAGCAGTTACGCCCTTGACAGTATCTATGGCTACACCTTC. The encoded protein is CASSYALDSIYGYTF.